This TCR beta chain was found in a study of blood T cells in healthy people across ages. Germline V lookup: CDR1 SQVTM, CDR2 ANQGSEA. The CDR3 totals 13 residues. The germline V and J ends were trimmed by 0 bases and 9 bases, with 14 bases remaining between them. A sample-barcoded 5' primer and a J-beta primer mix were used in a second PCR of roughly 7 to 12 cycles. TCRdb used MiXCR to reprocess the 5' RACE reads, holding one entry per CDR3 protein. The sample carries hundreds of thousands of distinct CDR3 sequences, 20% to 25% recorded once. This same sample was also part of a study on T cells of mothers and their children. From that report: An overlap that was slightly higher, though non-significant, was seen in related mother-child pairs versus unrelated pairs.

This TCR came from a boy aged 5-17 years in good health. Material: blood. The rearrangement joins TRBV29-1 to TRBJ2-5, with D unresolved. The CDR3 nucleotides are TGCAGCGTTGAAGAAAGGTTGGGTAGGGCCCAGTACTTC. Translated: CSVEERLGRAQYF.